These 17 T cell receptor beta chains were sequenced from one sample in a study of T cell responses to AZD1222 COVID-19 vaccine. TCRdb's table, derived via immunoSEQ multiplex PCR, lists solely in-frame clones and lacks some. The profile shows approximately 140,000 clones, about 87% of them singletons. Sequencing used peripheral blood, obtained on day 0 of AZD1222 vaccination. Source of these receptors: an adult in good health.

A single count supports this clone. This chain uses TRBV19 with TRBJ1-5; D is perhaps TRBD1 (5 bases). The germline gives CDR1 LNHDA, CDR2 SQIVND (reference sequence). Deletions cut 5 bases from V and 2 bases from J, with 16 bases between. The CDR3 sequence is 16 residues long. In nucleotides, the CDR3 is TGTGCCAGTAGTTCCCGCGGCAGGGCTGGCAATCAGCCCCAGCATTTT. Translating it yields CASSSRGRAGNQPQHF. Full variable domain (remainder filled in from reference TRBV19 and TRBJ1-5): DGGITQSPKYLFRKEGQNVTLSCEQNLNHDAMYWYRQDPGQGLRLIYYSQIVNDFQKGDIAEGYSVSREKKESFPLTVTSAQKNPTAFYLCASSSRGRAGNQPQHFGDGTRLSIL.

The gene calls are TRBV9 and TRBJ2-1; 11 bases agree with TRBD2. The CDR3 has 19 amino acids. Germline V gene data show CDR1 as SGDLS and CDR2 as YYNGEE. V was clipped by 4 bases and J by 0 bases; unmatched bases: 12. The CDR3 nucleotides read TGTGCCAGCAGCCCGGAGGGGCTAGCGGGAGGACGCTCCTACAATGAGCAGTTCTTC. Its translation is CASSPEGLAGGRSYNEQFF.

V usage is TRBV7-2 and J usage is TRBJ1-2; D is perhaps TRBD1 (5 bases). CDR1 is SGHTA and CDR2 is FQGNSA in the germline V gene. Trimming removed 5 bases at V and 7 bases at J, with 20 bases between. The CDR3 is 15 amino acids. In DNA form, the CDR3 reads TGTGCCAGCAGCCCGGCTGGGGGGTTCGTCCGTGGCTACACCTTC. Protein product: CASSPAGGFVRGYTF. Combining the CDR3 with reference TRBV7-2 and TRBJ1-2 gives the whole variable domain GAGVSQSPSNKVTEKGKDVELRCDPISGHTALYWYRQSLGQGLEFLIYFQGNSAPDKSGLPSDRFSAERTGGSVSTLTIQRTQQEDSAVYLCASSPAGGFVRGYTFGSGTRLTVV.

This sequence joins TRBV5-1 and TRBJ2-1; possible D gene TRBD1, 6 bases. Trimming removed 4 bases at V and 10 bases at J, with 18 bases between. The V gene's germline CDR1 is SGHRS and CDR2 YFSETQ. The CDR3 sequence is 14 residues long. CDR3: CASSPDSQGREQFF. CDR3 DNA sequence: TGCGCCAGCAGCCCGGACTCACAGGGCAGGGAGCAGTTCTTC.

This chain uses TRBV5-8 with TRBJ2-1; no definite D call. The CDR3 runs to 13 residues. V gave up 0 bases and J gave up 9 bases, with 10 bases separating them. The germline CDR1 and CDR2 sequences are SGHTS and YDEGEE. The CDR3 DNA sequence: TGTGCCAGCAGCTTGGGTTTGGTGGTTGAGCAGTTCTTC. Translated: CASSLGLVVEQFF.

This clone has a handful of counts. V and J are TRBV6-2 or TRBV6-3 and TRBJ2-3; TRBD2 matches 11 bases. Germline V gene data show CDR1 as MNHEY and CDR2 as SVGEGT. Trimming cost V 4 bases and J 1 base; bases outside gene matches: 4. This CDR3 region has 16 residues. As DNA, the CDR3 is TGTGCCAGCAGTTTAGTGACTAGCGGGGGCACAGATACGCAGTATTTT. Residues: CASSLVTSGGTDTQYF.

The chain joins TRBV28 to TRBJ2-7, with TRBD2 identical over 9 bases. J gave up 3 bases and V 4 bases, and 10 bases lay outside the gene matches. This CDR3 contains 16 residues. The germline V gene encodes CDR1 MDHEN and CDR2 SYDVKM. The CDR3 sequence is CASSSVLTSGIYEQYF. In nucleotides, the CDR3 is TGTGCCAGCAGTTCCGTCTTGACTAGCGGAATCTACGAGCAGTACTTC.

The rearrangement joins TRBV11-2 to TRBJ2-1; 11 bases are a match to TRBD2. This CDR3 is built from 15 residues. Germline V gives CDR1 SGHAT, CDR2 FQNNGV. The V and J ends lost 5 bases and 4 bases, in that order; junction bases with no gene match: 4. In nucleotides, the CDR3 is TGTGCCAGCAGCCAACTAGCGGGAGAGTACAATGAGCAGTTCTTC. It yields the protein CASSQLAGEYNEQFF.

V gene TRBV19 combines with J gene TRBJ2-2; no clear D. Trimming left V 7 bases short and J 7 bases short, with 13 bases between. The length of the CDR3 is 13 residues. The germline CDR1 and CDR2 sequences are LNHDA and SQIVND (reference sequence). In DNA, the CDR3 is TGTGCCAGTACCCTCCGGCGTGACGGGGAGCTGTTTTTT. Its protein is CASTLRRDGELFF.

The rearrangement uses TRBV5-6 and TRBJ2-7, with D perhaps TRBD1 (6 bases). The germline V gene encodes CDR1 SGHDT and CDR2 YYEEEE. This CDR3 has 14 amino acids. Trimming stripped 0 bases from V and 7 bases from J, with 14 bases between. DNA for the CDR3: TGTGCCAGCAGCTTGGTGGCAGGGGTCGGTGAGCAGTACTTC. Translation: CASSLVAGVGEQYF.

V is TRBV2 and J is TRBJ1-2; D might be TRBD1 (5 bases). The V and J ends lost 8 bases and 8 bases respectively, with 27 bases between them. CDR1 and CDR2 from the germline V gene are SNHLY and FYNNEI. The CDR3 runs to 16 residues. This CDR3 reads CASLIRVGLTEGGYTF. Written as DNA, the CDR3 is TGTGCCAGCTTAATTAGAGTCGGACTAACGGAGGGGGGCTACACCTTC.

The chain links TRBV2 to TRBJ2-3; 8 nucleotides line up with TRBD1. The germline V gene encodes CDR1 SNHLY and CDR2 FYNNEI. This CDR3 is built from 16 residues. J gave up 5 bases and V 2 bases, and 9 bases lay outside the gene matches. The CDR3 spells CASSEQVQGALDTQYF. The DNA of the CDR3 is TGTGCCAGCAGTGAACAGGTGCAGGGGGCATTAGATACGCAGTATTTT.

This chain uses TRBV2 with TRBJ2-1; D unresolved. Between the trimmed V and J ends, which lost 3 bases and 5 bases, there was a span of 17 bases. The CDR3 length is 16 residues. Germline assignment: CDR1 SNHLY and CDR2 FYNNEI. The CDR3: CASSETWFSNNNEQFF. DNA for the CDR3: TGTGCCAGCAGTGAGACATGGTTCTCTAACAACAATGAGCAGTTCTTC.

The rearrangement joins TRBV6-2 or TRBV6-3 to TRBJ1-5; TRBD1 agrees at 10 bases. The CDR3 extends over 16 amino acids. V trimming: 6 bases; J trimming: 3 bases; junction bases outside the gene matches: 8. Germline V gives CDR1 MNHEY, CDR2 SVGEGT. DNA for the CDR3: TGTGCCAGCAGCTCCCGACAGGGGGCTAACAATCAGCCCCAGCATTTT. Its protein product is CASSSRQGANNQPQHF.

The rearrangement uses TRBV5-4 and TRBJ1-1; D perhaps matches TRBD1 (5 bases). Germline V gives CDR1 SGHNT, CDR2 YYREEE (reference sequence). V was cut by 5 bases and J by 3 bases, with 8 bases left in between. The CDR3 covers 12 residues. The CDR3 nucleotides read TGTGCCAGCAGGGGGCGGGACACTGAAGCTTTCTTT. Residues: CASRGRDTEAFF. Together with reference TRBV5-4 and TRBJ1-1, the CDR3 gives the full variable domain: ETGVTQSPTHLIKTRGQQVTLRCSSQSGHNTVSWYQQALGQGPQFIFQYYREEENGRGNFPPRFSGLQFPNYSSELNVNALELDDSALYLCASRGRDTEAFFGQGTRLTVV.

The CDR3 is CASSLATGFFEKLFF. Written as DNA, the CDR3 is TGTGCCAGCAGCTTAGCTACAGGGTTTTTCGAAAAACTGTTTTTT. V is TRBV7-9 and J is TRBJ1-4; perhaps TRBD1 as D (6 bases). V was trimmed by 0 bases and J by 8 bases, leaving 13 bases between them. The CDR3 totals 15 residues. Germline CDR1 SEHNR, CDR2 FQNEAQ (reference sequence).

The CDR3 DNA follows: TGTGCCAGCAGGAGACTAGCGGGAGACTACGAGCAGTACTTC. Amino acids: CASRRLAGDYEQYF. This sequence joins TRBV6-6 and TRBJ2-7, with 12 bases matching TRBD2. Germline CDR1 and CDR2: MNHNY and SVGAGI (reference sequence). V dropped 6 bases and J dropped 3; count of bases not matched to a gene: 3. The length of the CDR3 is 14 residues.